These 5 T cell receptor beta chains were sequenced from one sample in a study of beta chain features in type 1 diabetes. The investigators reverse transcribed all of the isolated RNA, so they sequenced expressed TCRB transcripts. Profiling relied on immunoSEQ multiplex PCR, and the TCRdb table lists in-frame clones only, not all of them. The sample yields approximately 200,000 clones, about 10% seen once. The sample comprised naive CD4+ T cells from blood. These receptors were taken from a woman under 30 in good health.

This chain joins TRBV19 and TRBJ2-5; D remains unclear. Germline lookup yields CDR1 LNHDA and CDR2 SQIVND (reference sequence). The CDR3 covers 12 residues. V lost 5 bases, J lost 0 bases, and 4 bases lay in between. CDR3 nucleotides: TGTGCCAGTAGTCGTAACCAAGAGACCCAGTACTTC. Protein: CASSRNQETQYF.

The chain links TRBV18 to TRBJ2-7; the match to TRBD1 covers 8 bases. Germline CDR1 KGHSH, CDR2 LQKENI. J gave up 3 bases and V 1 base, and 8 bases lay outside the gene matches. The CDR3 is 16 amino acids. In DNA, the CDR3 is TGTGCCAGCTCACCACTTCCAGGGGGCCGGGACTACGAGCAGTACTTC. Its protein is CASSPLPGGRDYEQYF.

This clone was counted between two and nine times. The J gene is TRBJ2-7, the V gene TRBV11-2; TRBD2 agrees at 7 bases. The CDR3 is 13 amino acids. V lost 4 bases, J lost 1 base, and 1 base stayed unmatched. CDR1 SGHAT and CDR2 FQNNGV come from the germline V gene. CDR3 DNA sequence: TGTGCCAGCAGCTGGGGGGGGTCCTACGAGCAGTACTTC. Protein sequence: CASSWGGSYEQYF.

The sample holds a few counts of this clone. V is TRBV5-1 and J is TRBJ2-1; 7 nucleotides line up with TRBD2. In germline, CDR1 is SGHRS, CDR2 YFSETQ. The CDR3 is 15 residues long. V lost 8 bases, J lost 1 base, and 9 bases stayed unmatched. The CDR3 reads CASNDPGGSYNEQFF. The CDR3 nucleotides are TGCGCCAGTAACGACCCGGGGGGTTCCTACAATGAGCAGTTCTTC.

The V call is TRBV6-5, the J call TRBJ1-4; no clear D gene. Trimming left V 2 bases short and J 7 bases short, with 2 bases between. The CDR3 runs to 11 residues. Germline V gene sequence: CDR1 MNHEY, CDR2 SVGAGI. The CDR3 DNA sequence: TGTGCCAGCAGTTACCGTGAAAAACTGTTTTTT. Its protein is CASSYREKLFF.